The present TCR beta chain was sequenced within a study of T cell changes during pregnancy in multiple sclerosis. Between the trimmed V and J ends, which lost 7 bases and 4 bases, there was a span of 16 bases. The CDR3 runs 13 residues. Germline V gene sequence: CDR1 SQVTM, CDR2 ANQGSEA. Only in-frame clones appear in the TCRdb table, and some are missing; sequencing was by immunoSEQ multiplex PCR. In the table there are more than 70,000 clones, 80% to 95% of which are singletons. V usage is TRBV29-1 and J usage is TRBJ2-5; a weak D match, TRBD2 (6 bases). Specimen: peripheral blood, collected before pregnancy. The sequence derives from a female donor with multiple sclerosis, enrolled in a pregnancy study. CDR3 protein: CSASIRLVETQYF. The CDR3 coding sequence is TGCAGCGCCTCGATCCGACTAGTAGAGACCCAGTACTTC.